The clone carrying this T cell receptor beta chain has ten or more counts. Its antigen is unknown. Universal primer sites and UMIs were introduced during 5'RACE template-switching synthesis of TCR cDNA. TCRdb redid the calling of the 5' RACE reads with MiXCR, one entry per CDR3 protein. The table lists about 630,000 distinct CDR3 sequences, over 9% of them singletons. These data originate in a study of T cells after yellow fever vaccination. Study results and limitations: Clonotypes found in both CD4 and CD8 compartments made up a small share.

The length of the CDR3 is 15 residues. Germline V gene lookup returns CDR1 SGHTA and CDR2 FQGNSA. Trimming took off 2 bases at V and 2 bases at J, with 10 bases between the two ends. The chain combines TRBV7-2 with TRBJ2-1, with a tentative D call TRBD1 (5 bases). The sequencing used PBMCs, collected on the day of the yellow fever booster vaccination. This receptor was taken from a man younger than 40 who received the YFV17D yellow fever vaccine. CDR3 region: CASSLNRPPYNEQFF. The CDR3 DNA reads TGTGCCAGCAGCTTAAACAGGCCCCCCTACAATGAGCAGTTCTTC.